The TCR beta chain described here comes from a study of CD8+ T cells in alopecia areata. As for the study in general: Each day, treated patients took oral tofacitinib twice, at 5 to 10 mg per dose. Findings and limits, study-wide: Normal scalp showed lower clonality than lesional scalp, especially alopecia totalis/universalis.

RNA was extracted and reverse transcribed into cDNA as the sequencing template. The assay was immunoSEQ multiplex PCR, and TCRdb's table has in-frame clones only and misses some. The data hold fewer than 80,000 clones, with approximately 58% observed a single time. About this clone: Antigen specificity is unknown.

Peripheral blood and lesional scalp punch biopsies came from alopecia areata patients. T lymphocytes (CD4+ and CD8+) were sorted from PBMCs. This clonotype was obtained from a human donor with alopecia areata. The sample was CD8+ T cells sorted from blood, taken at week 0.

The CDR3 spells CAISESVTGNNSPLHF. The CDR3 DNA reads as TGTGCCATCAGTGAGTCTGTGACAGGGAATAATTCACCCCTCCACTTT. The chain has TRBV10-3 and TRBJ1-6; 7 bases are shared with TRBD1. Germline lookup yields CDR1 ENHRY and CDR2 SYGVKD. The length of the CDR3 is 16 residues. The J segment lost 5 bases and the V segment lost 0 bases, leaving 4 bases of the junction unmatched.